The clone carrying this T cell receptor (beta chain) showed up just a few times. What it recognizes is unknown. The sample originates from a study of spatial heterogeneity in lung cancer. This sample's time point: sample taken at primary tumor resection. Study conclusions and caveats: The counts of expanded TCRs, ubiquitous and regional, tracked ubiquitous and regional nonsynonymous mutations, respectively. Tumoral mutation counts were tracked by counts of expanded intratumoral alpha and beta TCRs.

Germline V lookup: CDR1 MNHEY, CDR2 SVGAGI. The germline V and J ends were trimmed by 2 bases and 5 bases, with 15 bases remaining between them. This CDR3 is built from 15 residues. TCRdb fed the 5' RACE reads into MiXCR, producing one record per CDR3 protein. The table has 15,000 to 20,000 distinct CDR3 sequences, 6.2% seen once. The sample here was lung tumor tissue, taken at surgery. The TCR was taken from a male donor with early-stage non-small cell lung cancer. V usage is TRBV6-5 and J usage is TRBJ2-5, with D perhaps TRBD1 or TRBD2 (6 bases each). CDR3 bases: TGTGCCAGCAGTTACCGACACAGGGCGGGGGAGACCCAGTACTTC. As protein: CASSYRHRAGETQYF.